This T cell receptor (beta chain) was recovered during a study of blood T cell repertoires in COVID-19. The wider study: The United States, Italy and Spain supplied acute and convalescent COVID-19 samples. PBMCs, B-cell-depleted T cells, or T cells were the source of the cDNA or gDNA that made up the material.

One Seattle source followed patients from active infection through their disease course. Study processing details: From reference gene primer amplification, estimates of nucleated cell counts were derived. The repertoire was sequenced with immunoSEQ multiplex PCR; TCRdb's copy has only in-frame clones and lacks some. That table furnishes V, J and clone size, whereas the DNA furnished D and trimming. The repertoire holds fewer than 300,000 clones, with more than 85% as singletons. Germline values: CDR1 SGHDT, CDR2 YYEEEE. The ends lost 4 bases at V and 7 bases at J; junction bases unmatched: 8. The CDR3 loop spans 14 amino acids. Only a few counts were recorded for this clone.

The chain is built from TRBV5-6 and TRBJ1-2, with TRBD1 matching 9 bases. The TCR sequence derives from a woman aged 25 to 45 with COVID-19, enrolled during active disease. Material: peripheral blood. The CDR3 DNA sequence: TGTGCCAGCAGCCGGGACAGGGAGCAGGGTGGCTACACCTTC. Translation gives CASSRDREQGGYTF.